The 21 T cell receptor beta chains below come from one sample, sequenced in a study of OX40 agonist ivuxolimab in advanced cancers. Repertoires were generated with immunoSEQ multiplex PCR, while TCRdb's copy carries only in-frame clones and drops some. The table includes about 70,000 clones, about 90% detected once. The source was CD4+ or CD8+ T cells sorted from blood, collected in a trial of the OX40 agonist ivuxolimab. The origin of the receptors is an adult with an advanced solid tumor such as melanoma, head and neck, liver or kidney cancer.

The chain recombines TRBV4-2 with TRBJ1-1; D remains ambiguous. Germline assignment: CDR1 LGHNA and CDR2 YNFKEQ. This CDR3 region has 14 residues. V dropped 0 bases and J dropped 2 bases, with 7 bases sitting between them. The CDR3 region has the DNA TGTGCCAGCAGCCAAGATCCGGGAAACACTGAAGCTTTCTTT. Its protein product is CASSQDPGNTEAFF.

The rearrangement joins TRBV28 to TRBJ2-5, with D possibly being TRBD1 (5 bases). Trimming left V 2 bases short and J 1 base short, with 8 bases between. CDR1 is MDHEN and CDR2 is SYDVKM in the germline V gene. The CDR3 has 14 amino acids. The CDR3, as DNA: TGTGCCAGCAGTTTACCACAGGTCCAAGAGACCCAGTACTTC. As protein: CASSLPQVQETQYF.

V is TRBV30 and J is TRBJ1-5; TRBD1 agrees at 12 bases. V was clipped by 0 bases and J by 7 bases; unmatched bases: 7. The CDR3 is 16 amino acids. Germline CDR1 GTSNPN, CDR2 SVGIG (reference sequence). The CDR3 sequence: CAWSVRGQGARQPQHF. The CDR3 DNA reads as TGTGCCTGGAGTGTACGGGGACAGGGGGCGAGGCAGCCCCAGCATTTT.

This chain connects TRBV28 to TRBJ1-5; D is undetermined. CDR1 MDHEN and CDR2 SYDVKM come from the germline V gene. CDR3 length: 14 amino acids. V dropped 3 bases and J dropped 5 bases, with 11 bases sitting between them. The CDR3: CASSLVTDHQPQHF. Here the CDR3 DNA reads TGTGCCAGCAGTTTGGTAACAGACCATCAGCCCCAGCATTTT.

J is TRBJ2-7 and V is TRBV6-6; 8 bases agree with TRBD1. The CDR3 consists of 15 residues. Germline V gene data show CDR1 as MNHNY and CDR2 as SVGAGI (reference sequence). V was pared by 2 bases and J by 6 bases, with 9 bases of the junction left unmatched. The DNA of the CDR3 is TGTGCCAGCAGTTACGTCCGGGGTCAGGGGGCCGAGCAGTACTTC. Its translation: CASSYVRGQGAEQYF.

In DNA, the CDR3 is TGCGCCAGCAGTCCCATAGGGGGCGGGAGGCCAGGCACAGATACGCAGTATTTT. Its protein product is CASSPIGGGRPGTDTQYF. V is TRBV23-1 and J is TRBJ2-3; maybe TRBD2 (8 bases). TRBV23-1 belongs to the ORF category, with a function that is uncertain. The CDR3 has 18 amino acids. Trimming took off 4 bases at V and 1 base at J, with 21 bases between the two ends.

V gene TRBV7-6 combines with J gene TRBJ2-1; the match to TRBD2 covers 12 bases. The CDR3 has 16 amino acids. Per germline, CDR1 SGHVS and CDR2 FNYEAQ. V dropped 5 bases and J dropped 3; count of bases not matched to a gene: 5. The CDR3 nucleotides are TGTGCCAGCAGCCGATCTAGCGGGAGGGGCTACAATGAGCAGTTCTTC. This translates into CASSRSSGRGYNEQFF.

The CDR3 here is CASSPRTGGGEQFF. CDR3 nucleotide sequence: TGCGCCAGCAGCCCGAGGACAGGGGGAGGTGAGCAGTTCTTC. The chain uses TRBV5-1 and TRBJ2-1; 10 nucleotides match TRBD1. V was pared by 4 bases and J by 9 bases, with 7 bases of the junction left unmatched. The CDR3 consists of 14 residues. The germline CDR1 and CDR2 sequences are SGHRS and YFSETQ. The entire variable domain, with the rest obtained from reference TRBV5-1 and TRBJ2-1, is as follows: KAGVTQTPRYLIKTRGQQVTLSCSPISGHRSVSWYQQTPGQGLQFLFEYFSETQRNKGNFPGRFSGRQFSNSRSEMNVSTLELGDSALYLCASSPRTGGGEQFFGPGTRLTVL.

V is TRBV5-4 and J is TRBJ2-2; 12 bases align to TRBD2. V gave up 0 bases and J gave up 3 bases; unmatched junction bases: 9. CDR1 and CDR2 (germline): SGHNT, YYREEE (reference sequence). CDR3 length equals 19 residues. CDR3 DNA sequence: TGTGCCAGCAGCTTGGAGGCTAGCGGGAGGGCCAAGGACACCGGGGAGCTGTTTTTT. Protein product: CASSLEASGRAKDTGELFF.

The chain links TRBV2 to TRBJ1-1, with D perhaps TRBD1 (5 bases). The V gene lost 5 bases and the J gene lost 4 bases, with 8 bases spanning the gap. Per the germline V gene, CDR1 is SNHLY and CDR2 is FYNNEI. The CDR3 runs 12 residues. The CDR3 sequence: CASSSGLTEAFF. The DNA for the CDR3 is TGTGCCAGCAGTTCGGGACTCACTGAAGCTTTCTTT.

There are a few counts of this clone. The chain links TRBV19 to TRBJ2-7; 10 nucleotides match TRBD2. The ends lost 3 bases at V and 3 bases at J; junction bases unmatched: 5. Per germline, CDR1 LNHDA and CDR2 SQIVND (reference sequence). CDR3 size: 15 residues. The CDR3 reads CASSILAGANYEQYF. Here the CDR3 DNA reads TGTGCCAGTAGTATTCTAGCGGGAGCCAACTACGAGCAGTACTTC.

This rearrangement joins TRBV6-1 to TRBJ2-7; no reliable D call. This CDR3 spans 11 amino acids. V was clipped by 9 bases and J by 6 bases, with 12 bases between them. Germline V CDR1 and CDR2: MNHNS, SASEGT. The CDR3 loop reads CASRSPIEQYF. The CDR3, as DNA: TGTGCCAGTAGGTCCCCGATCGAGCAGTACTTC.

The V and J genes are TRBV9 and TRBJ2-7; D may be TRBD2 (7 bases). Germline V gene sequence: CDR1 SGDLS, CDR2 YYNGEE. V was shortened by 0 bases and J by 6 bases, with 16 bases between the two germline ends. This CDR3 spans 15 amino acids. CDR3 DNA: TGTGCCAGCAGCGTAGTAGGGGGGGCGTCGGCCGAGCAGTACTTC. Translated: CASSVVGGASAEQYF.

The rearrangement joins TRBV9 to TRBJ1-1, with 8 bases matching TRBD1. The CDR3 spans 14 residues. Germline V gene lookup returns CDR1 SGDLS and CDR2 YYNGEE. The ends lost 3 bases at V and 1 base at J; junction bases unmatched: 2. CDR3 amino acids: CASSAQGANTEAFF. DNA for the CDR3: TGTGCCAGCAGCGCGCAGGGGGCGAACACTGAAGCTTTCTTT.

CDR3 coding DNA: TGTGCCAGCTCACGGGGGGAAGGGGGCAATCAGCCCCAGCATTTT. This gives the protein CASSRGEGGNQPQHF. The chain recombines TRBV18 with TRBJ1-5; weak D call: TRBD1 (5 bases). This CDR3 has 15 residues. Deletions cut 4 bases from V and 2 bases from J, with 12 bases between. Germline V lookup: CDR1 KGHSH, CDR2 LQKENI.

Here the CDR3 reads CASSTSGTIYEQYF. For the CDR3, the DNA is TGTGCCAGTAGCACTAGCGGGACTATCTACGAGCAGTACTTC. V usage is TRBV19 and J usage is TRBJ2-7; 10 bases map to TRBD2. Germline CDR1 is LNHDA and CDR2 is SQIVND (reference sequence). V shed 6 bases, J shed 3 bases, and the junction held 5 bases outside the gene matches. CDR3 length equals 14 residues.

The V and J genes are TRBV9 and TRBJ1-1, with unresolved D. The CDR3 spans 14 residues. Germline V CDR1 and CDR2: SGDLS, YYNGEE. V was cut by 3 bases and J by 0 bases, with 9 bases left in between. CDR3 sequence reads: CASSASQLNTEAFF. The CDR3 bases are TGTGCCAGCAGCGCCAGCCAGTTGAACACTGAAGCTTTCTTT. Together with reference TRBV9 and TRBJ1-1, the CDR3 gives the full variable domain: DSGVTQTPKHLITATGQRVTLRCSPRSGDLSVYWYQQSLDQGLQFLIQYYNGEERAKGNILERFSAQQFPDLHSELNLSSLELGDSALYFCASSASQLNTEAFFGQGTRLTVV.

The chain uses TRBV19 and TRBJ2-1; D uncertain. V lost 5 bases, J lost 0 bases, and 20 bases lay in between. This CDR3 is built from 18 residues. CDR1 is LNHDA and CDR2 is SQIVND in the germline V gene (reference sequence). This chain's CDR3 is CASSGPRSGLISYNEQFF. CDR3 DNA sequence: TGTGCCAGTAGTGGACCCCGCTCGGGCTTGATCTCCTACAATGAGCAGTTCTTC.

The chain uses TRBV5-4 and TRBJ2-5; no firm D call. The CDR3 contains 17 residues. Germline CDR1 is SGHNT and CDR2 is YYREEE (reference sequence). The V and J ends lost 0 bases and 8 bases respectively, with 23 bases between them. This CDR3 is CASSLVWATRASSTQYF. In DNA form, the CDR3 reads TGTGCCAGCAGCTTGGTATGGGCGACTCGCGCAAGTTCCACCCAGTACTTC.

The CDR3 spells CASSKQGQNTEAFF. CDR3 coding DNA: TGCGCCAGCAGCAAACAGGGGCAGAACACTGAAGCTTTCTTT. V gene TRBV5-1 combines with J gene TRBJ1-1; TRBD1 matches at 7 bases. The trim removed 4 bases at V and 1 base at J, leaving 4 bases unmatched. Germline V gives CDR1 SGHRS, CDR2 YFSETQ. This CDR3 comprises 14 residues.

This sequence joins TRBV7-3 and TRBJ2-3, with 7 bases matching TRBD2. This CDR3 has 18 residues. Per germline, CDR1 SGHTA and CDR2 FQGTGA. Trimming cost V 6 bases and J 2 bases; bases outside gene matches: 17. The CDR3 bases are TGTGCCAGCAGTCCAACCGCGGATGGCGGGAGAGTCACAGATACGCAGTATTTT. It codes for CASSPTADGGRVTDTQYF.